These 25 T cell receptor beta chains were sequenced from one sample in a study of blood T cells in healthy people across ages. A second 7 to 11 cycle PCR used barcoded and J-beta primers. TCRdb re-called the 5' RACE reads through MiXCR, storing one row per CDR3 protein. The table has roughly 720,000 distinct CDR3 sequences, around half seen once. The sample taken for sequencing was blood. These receptors were collected from an elderly man in good health.

This chain joins TRBV10-3 and TRBJ2-1; D is undetermined. The CDR3 consists of 13 residues. V shed 11 bases and J shed 4 bases, with 15 bases lying between them. The germline CDR1 and CDR2 sequences are ENHRY and SYGVKD. The CDR3 protein is CALSSVRYNEQFF. The CDR3 DNA reads TGTGCCCTTTCGTCGGTACGGTACAATGAGCAGTTCTTC.

The V gene is TRBV27, the J gene TRBJ2-5; TRBD1 matches at 7 bases. Judging by the DNA end, TRBJ2-7 fits better; the J call may be wrong. Germline lookup yields CDR1 MNHEY and CDR2 SMNVEV (reference sequence). CDR3 size: 13 residues. CDR3 sequence (DNA): TGTGCCAGCAGTACAAGGGACAGCTACGAGCAGTACTTC. Its protein product is CASSTRDSYEQYF.

The gene calls are TRBV5-1 and TRBJ2-1, with D maybe TRBD2 (7 bases). The V and J ends lost 4 bases and 7 bases respectively, with 21 bases between them. The CDR3 is made up of 16 amino acids. Germline values: CDR1 SGHRS, CDR2 YFSETQ. As DNA, the CDR3 is TGCGCCAGCAGCCCGCTGGGGAGCGGGACAAGAAATGAGCAGTTCTTC. This sequence encodes CASSPLGSGTRNEQFF. The entire variable domain, with the rest obtained from reference TRBV5-1 and TRBJ2-1, is as follows: KAGVTQTPRYLIKTRGQQVTLSCSPISGHRSVSWYQQTPGQGLQFLFEYFSETQRNKGNFPGRFSGRQFSNSRSEMNVSTLELGDSALYLCASSPLGSGTRNEQFFGPGTRLTVL.

J is TRBJ2-6 and V is TRBV20-1; maybe TRBD1 (6 bases). CDR1 is DFQATT and CDR2 is SNEGSKA in the germline V gene (reference sequence). The CDR3 spans 16 residues. V lost 6 bases, J lost 2 bases, and 17 bases lay in between. CDR3 loop: CSASPRQVAGANVLTF. The CDR3 DNA reads TGCAGTGCCTCCCCCCGACAGGTGGCTGGGGCCAACGTCCTGACTTTC.

This sequence joins TRBV24-1 and TRBJ2-1; TRBD2 aligns across 10 bases. The CDR3 spans 14 residues. Germline values: CDR1 KGHDR, CDR2 SFDVKD. The junction had 4 bases not matched to a gene; V was cut back by 3 bases and J by 9 bases. The CDR3 nucleotides read TGTGCCACCAGTGATAGCGGGAGGGTGCGTGAGCAGTTCTTC. It translates to CATSDSGRVREQFF.

This clonotype came up a few times. The V gene is TRBV10-3, the J gene TRBJ1-2; D is uncertain. This CDR3 is built from 13 residues. V gave up 3 bases and J gave up 3 bases, with 8 bases separating them. Germline V gene lookup returns CDR1 ENHRY and CDR2 SYGVKD. The CDR3 is CAISDTWDYGYTF. The CDR3 DNA sequence: TGTGCCATCAGTGATACCTGGGACTATGGCTACACCTTC.

The chain has TRBV6-5 and TRBJ2-4; D unclear. The V gene's germline CDR1 is MNHEY and CDR2 SVGAGI. The CDR3 has 16 amino acids. V was clipped by 2 bases and J by 0 bases, with 11 bases between them. CDR3 nucleotide sequence: TGTGCCAGCAGTTACGGGCCAGAACTAGCCAAAAACATTCAGTACTTC. Translation: CASSYGPELAKNIQYF.

The V and J genes are TRBV5-1 and TRBJ2-3, with D perhaps given as TRBD1 or TRBD2 (5 bases each). The CDR3 runs 15 residues. Trimming took 6 bases from V and 2 from J, leaving 16 bases between them. Germline loops: CDR1 SGHRS, CDR2 YFSETQ. The CDR3 DNA reads TGCGCCAGCACCGAGGCCGGGGACGTCACAGATACGCAGTATTTT. Its translation: CASTEAGDVTDTQYF.

This clonotype was picked up a small number of times. The chain combines TRBV2 with TRBJ1-4; possibly TRBD1 for D (6 bases). Per germline, CDR1 SNHLY and CDR2 FYNNEI. This CDR3 has 15 residues. Deletions cut 4 bases from V and 4 bases from J, with 13 bases between. The CDR3 loop reads CASSVWTAGNEKLFF. The CDR3 DNA follows: TGTGCCAGCAGTGTGTGGACAGCGGGTAATGAAAAACTGTTTTTT.

In this sample, this clonotype turned up a few times. A read error may account for a junction end that differs from germline. The chain uses TRBV7-9 and TRBJ1-1; TRBD1 is a possible D gene (5 bases). The V gene's germline CDR1 is SEHNR and CDR2 FQNEAQ (reference sequence). This CDR3 is built from 14 residues. CDR3 residues: CASNLSGGTTEAFF. The CDR3 DNA follows: TGTGCCAGCAACTTATCGGGGGGAACGACTGAAGCTTTCTTT.

The rearrangement links TRBV20-1 to TRBJ2-5, with TRBD2 matching 13 bases. The CDR3 spans 18 residues. Germline CDR1 is DFQATT and CDR2 is SNEGSKA (reference sequence). The V segment lost 4 bases and the J segment 5 bases; nucleotides outside the gene matches: 16. CDR3 DNA: TGCAGTGCTACCTCCATACAAACTAGCGGGAGGGGTTTTGAGACCCAGTACTTC. Translated, it gives CSATSIQTSGRGFETQYF.

The CDR3 DNA sequence: TGCAGTGCTAGCCTTCCCAGGGGCTACGAGCAGTACTTC. Residues: CSASLPRGYEQYF. The genes are TRBV20-1 and TRBJ2-7, with a weak D call TRBD1 (6 bases). The CDR3 spans 13 residues. The germline gives CDR1 DFQATT, CDR2 SNEGSKA (reference sequence). Trimming cost V 3 bases and J 3 bases, with 12 bases left between them.

On this clonotype: The junction and the germline gene differ at one end; a read error may be behind it. The chain combines TRBV5-1 with TRBJ2-3, with 9 positions matching TRBD2. The CDR3 is 15 amino acids. Germline CDR1 and CDR2: SGHRS and YFSETQ. The CDR3 is CASSFTSGPTDAQYF. CDR3 nucleotide sequence: TGCGCCAGCAGCTTCACTAGCGGGCCCACAGATGCGCAGTATTTT.

J is TRBJ2-1 and V is TRBV6-5; 8 bases are shared with TRBD2. The CDR3 length is 16 residues. In germline, CDR1 is MNHEY, CDR2 SVGAGI. V was clipped by 7 bases and J by 7 bases; unmatched bases: 15. The CDR3 coding sequence is TGTGCCAGCACTACACGAACGGGAGGGCCGGGGAATGAGCAGTTCTTC. Residues: CASTTRTGGPGNEQFF.

The chain combines TRBV24-1 with TRBJ2-2; 9 nucleotides match TRBD2. Per germline, CDR1 KGHDR and CDR2 SFDVKD. V gave up 3 bases and J gave up 6 bases; unmatched junction bases: 1. This CDR3 contains 14 residues. CDR3 sequence: CATSDRLAAGELFF. DNA for the CDR3: TGTGCCACCAGTGATCGACTAGCGGCCGGGGAGCTGTTTTTT.

The chain recombines TRBV5-1 with TRBJ1-1, with 8 bases lining up with TRBD1. The V and J ends lost 3 bases and 1 base, in that order; junction bases with no gene match: 5. Germline V CDR1 and CDR2: SGHRS, YFSETQ. The CDR3 consists of 15 residues. CDR3 in amino acids: CASSSDTGGNTEAFF. In DNA, the CDR3 is TGCGCCAGCAGCTCCGATACAGGGGGGAACACTGAAGCTTTCTTT.

This sequence joins TRBV29-1 and TRBJ2-1; 14 bases match TRBD2. The germline V gene has CDR1 SQVTM and CDR2 ANQGSEA. Trimming removed 6 bases from V and 4 bases from J; junction bases left unmatched: 8. The CDR3 has 16 amino acids. CDR3 amino acids: CSVAGTSGREYNEQFF. CDR3 coding DNA: TGCAGCGTCGCCGGGACTAGCGGGAGAGAGTACAATGAGCAGTTCTTC.

The rearrangement joins TRBV3-1 to TRBJ1-2, with 10 bases identical to TRBD1. Germline V gene data show CDR1 as LGHDT and CDR2 as YNNKEL (reference sequence). The CDR3 has 15 amino acids. The V gene end was trimmed by 5 bases and the J gene end by 4 bases; junction bases not matched to a gene: 7. Here the CDR3 DNA reads TGTGCCAGCAGCGACAGGGGGCGCTTTGGCTATGGCTACACCTTC. Its translation: CASSDRGRFGYGYTF. The complete variable domain, with remaining parts taken from reference TRBV3-1 and TRBJ1-2, reads DTAVSQTPKYLVTQMGNDKSIKCEQNLGHDTMYWYKQDSKKFLKIMFSYNNKELIINETVPNRFSPKSPDKAHLNLHINSLELGDSAVYFCASSDRGRFGYGYTFGSGTRLTVV.

The CDR3 sequence: CASSLQAGGGYNEQFF. As DNA, the CDR3 is TGTGCCAGCAGTTTACAAGCGGGAGGGGGTTACAATGAGCAGTTCTTC. The rearrangement links TRBV27 to TRBJ2-1; TRBD2 aligns across 10 bases. The CDR3 runs 16 residues. J lost 4 bases, V lost 2 bases, and 5 bases had no gene match. Germline loops: CDR1 MNHEY, CDR2 SMNVEV (reference sequence).

CDR3: CASSIDRGPYEQYF. The CDR3 region has the DNA TGTGCCAGCTCGATCGACAGGGGGCCCTACGAGCAGTACTTC. The genes are TRBV18 and TRBJ2-7, with 10 positions matching TRBD1. The length of the CDR3 is 14 residues. The V and J ends lost 6 bases and 2 bases, in that order; junction bases with no gene match: 4. The germline gives CDR1 KGHSH, CDR2 LQKENI. Full variable domain (rest looked up from reference TRBV18 and TRBJ2-7): NAGVMQNPRHLVRRRGQEARLRCSPMKGHSHVYWYRQLPEEGLKFMVYLQKENIIDESGMPKERFSAEFPKEGPSILRIQQVVRGDSAAYFCASSIDRGPYEQYFGPGTRLTVT.

CDR3 bases: TGTGCCAGCTACCGGGAACCCGCTAATGAAAAACTGTTTTTT. Translated, it gives CASYREPANEKLFF. The rearrangement uses TRBV18 and TRBJ1-4; D remains ambiguous. Germline V gene data show CDR1 as KGHSH and CDR2 as LQKENI. This CDR3 is 14 amino acids long. Trimming stripped 7 bases from V and 3 bases from J, with 12 bases between.

This clonotype was observed a few times. This chain uses TRBV29-1 with TRBJ2-7; D is uncertain. The V end lost 4 bases, the J end lost 0 bases, and 10 bases lay between the germline ends. CDR1 SQVTM and CDR2 ANQGSEA come from the germline V gene. The CDR3 spans 13 residues. DNA for the CDR3: TGCAGCGTTGGATCGAGCGCCTCCTACGAGCAGTACTTC. This sequence encodes CSVGSSASYEQYF.

This clonotype has just one count. CDR3 in DNA: TGTGCCAGCAGCCCCCGAGGGCGGGGAAGCACAGATACGCAGTATTTT. This codes for CASSPRGRGSTDTQYF. The J gene is TRBJ2-3, the V gene TRBV9; D might be TRBD2 (6 bases). Trimming left V 4 bases short and J 0 bases short, with 15 bases between. This CDR3 has 16 residues. CDR1 is SGDLS, CDR2 YYNGEE, per germline.

The chain combines TRBV5-1 with TRBJ2-5; 7 bases agree with TRBD1. The J segment lost 3 bases and the V segment lost 0 bases, leaving 5 bases of the junction unmatched. CDR1 is SGHRS and CDR2 is YFSETQ in the germline V gene. The CDR3 contains 15 residues. The CDR3 is CASSLADRAKETQYF. The CDR3 DNA reads as TGCGCCAGCAGCTTGGCCGACAGGGCGAAAGAGACCCAGTACTTC.

The genes are TRBV11-2 and TRBJ2-5; tentatively, D is TRBD2 (6 bases). The J call may be wrong; the DNA end is better matched by TRBJ2-7. CDR1 and CDR2 (germline): SGHAT, FQNNGV. The CDR3 length is 15 residues. The CDR3 nucleotides are TGTGCCAGCAGCTTAGTGGTAGCGGCCACCGGCGAGCAGTACTTC. Protein product: CASSLVVAATGEQYF.